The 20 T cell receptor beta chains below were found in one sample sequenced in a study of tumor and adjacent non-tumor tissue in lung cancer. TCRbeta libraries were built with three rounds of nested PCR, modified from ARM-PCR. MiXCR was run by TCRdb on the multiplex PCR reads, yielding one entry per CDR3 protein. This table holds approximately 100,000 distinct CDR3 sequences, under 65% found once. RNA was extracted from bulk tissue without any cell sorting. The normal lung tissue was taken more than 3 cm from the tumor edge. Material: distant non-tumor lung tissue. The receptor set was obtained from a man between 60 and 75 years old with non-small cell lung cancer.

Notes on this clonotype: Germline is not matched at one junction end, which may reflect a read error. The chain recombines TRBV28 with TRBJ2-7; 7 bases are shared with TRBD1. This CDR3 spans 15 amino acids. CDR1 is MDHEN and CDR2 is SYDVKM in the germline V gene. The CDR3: CASSLATGSLYEQSF. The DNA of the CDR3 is TGTGCCAGCAGTTTAGCGACAGGGTCTTTGTACGAGCAGTCCTTC. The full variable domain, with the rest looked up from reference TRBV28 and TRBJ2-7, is DVKVTQSSRYLVKRTGEKVFLECVQDMDHENMFWYRQDPGLGLRLIYFSYDVKMKEKGDIPEGYSVSREKKERFSLILESASTNQTSMYLCASSLATGSLYEQSFGPGTRLTVT.

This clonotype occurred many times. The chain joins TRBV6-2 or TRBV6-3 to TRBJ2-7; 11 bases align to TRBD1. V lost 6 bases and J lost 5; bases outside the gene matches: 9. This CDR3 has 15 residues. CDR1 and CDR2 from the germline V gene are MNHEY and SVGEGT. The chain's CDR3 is CASRPIGTGGNEQYF. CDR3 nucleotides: TGTGCCAGCAGACCCATCGGGACAGGGGGGAACGAGCAGTACTTC.

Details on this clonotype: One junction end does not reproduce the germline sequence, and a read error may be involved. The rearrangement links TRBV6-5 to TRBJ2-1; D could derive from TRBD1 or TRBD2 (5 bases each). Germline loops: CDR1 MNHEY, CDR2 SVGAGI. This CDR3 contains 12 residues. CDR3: CASSRDGFYRLF. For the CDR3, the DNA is TGTGCCAGTAGCCGGGACGGTTTTTATCGGTTATTC.

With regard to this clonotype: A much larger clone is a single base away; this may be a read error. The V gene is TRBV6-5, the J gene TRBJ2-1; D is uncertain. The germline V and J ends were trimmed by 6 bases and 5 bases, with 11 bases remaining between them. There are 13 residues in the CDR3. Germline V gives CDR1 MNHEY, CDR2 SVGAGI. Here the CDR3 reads CASRYLSDNEQFF. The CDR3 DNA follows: TGTGCCAGCAGATACCTGTCAGACAATGAGCAGTTCTTC.

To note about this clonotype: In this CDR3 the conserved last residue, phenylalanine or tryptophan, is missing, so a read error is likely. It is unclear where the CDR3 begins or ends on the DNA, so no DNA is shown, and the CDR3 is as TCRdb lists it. CDR3 region: CASSNTRTGGRFL. The gene calls are TRBV6-1 and TRBJ2-1; the D call TRBD1 from the table was never checked on the DNA. Germline V gene sequence: CDR1 MNHNS, CDR2 SASEGT. The CDR3 contains 13 residues when both ends are counted.

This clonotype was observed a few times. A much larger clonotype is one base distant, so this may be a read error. The CDR3 spells CASSFTRNTGELFF. CDR3 bases: TGTGCCAGCAGTTTCACAAGGAATACCGGGGAGCTGTTTTTT. J is TRBJ2-2 and V is TRBV12-3 or TRBV12-4; no definite D call. This CDR3 has 14 amino acids. V was clipped by 3 bases and J by 5 bases, with 10 bases between them.

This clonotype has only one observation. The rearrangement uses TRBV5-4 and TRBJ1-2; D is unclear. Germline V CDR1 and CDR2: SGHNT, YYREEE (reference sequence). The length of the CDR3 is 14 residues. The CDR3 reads CVSSLEGSNYGYTF. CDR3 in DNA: TGTGTCAGTAGCTTGGAAGGCAGCAACTATGGCTACACCTTC.

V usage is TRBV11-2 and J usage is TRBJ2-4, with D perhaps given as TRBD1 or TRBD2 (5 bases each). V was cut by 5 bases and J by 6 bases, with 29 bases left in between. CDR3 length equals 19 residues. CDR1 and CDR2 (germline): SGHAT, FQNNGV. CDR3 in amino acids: CASSEEGTNGALSRNIQYF. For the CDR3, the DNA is TGTGCCAGCAGCGAAGAAGGTACTAACGGGGCATTATCCAGAAACATTCAGTACTTC.

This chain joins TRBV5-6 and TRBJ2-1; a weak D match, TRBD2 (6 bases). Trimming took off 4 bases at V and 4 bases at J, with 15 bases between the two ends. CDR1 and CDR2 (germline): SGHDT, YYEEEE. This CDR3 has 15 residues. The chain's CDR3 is CASSQRLGTYNEQFF. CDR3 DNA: TGTGCCAGCAGCCAAAGACTAGGGACGTACAATGAGCAGTTCTTC. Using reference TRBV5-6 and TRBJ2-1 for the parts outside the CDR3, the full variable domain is DAGVTQSPTHLIKTRGQQVTLRCSPKSGHDTVSWYQQALGQGPQFIFQYYEEEERQRGNFPDRFSGHQFPNYSSELNVNALLLGDSALYLCASSQRLGTYNEQFFGPGTRLTVL.

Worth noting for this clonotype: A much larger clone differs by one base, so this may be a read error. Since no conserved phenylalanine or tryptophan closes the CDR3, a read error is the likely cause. CDR3 bases: TGTGCCAGCAGCTCCGGAGGTCCCGGGACAGGCAGTAGCTCCTACAATGAGCAGTTCCTC. Encoded protein: CASSSGGPGTGSSSYNEQFL. This chain uses TRBV14 with TRBJ2-1; 8 positions agree with TRBD1. The CDR3 runs 20 residues. Per germline, CDR1 SGHDN and CDR2 FVKESK. J was trimmed by 0 bases and V by 5 bases; bases with no gene match: 18.

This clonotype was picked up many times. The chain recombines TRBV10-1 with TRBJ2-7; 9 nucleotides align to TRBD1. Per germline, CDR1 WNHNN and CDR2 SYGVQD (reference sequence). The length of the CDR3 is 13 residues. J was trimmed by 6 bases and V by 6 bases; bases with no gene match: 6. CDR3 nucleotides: TGCGCCAGCAGCAGGGGACAGGGAGGCGAGCAGTACTTC. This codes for CASSRGQGGEQYF.

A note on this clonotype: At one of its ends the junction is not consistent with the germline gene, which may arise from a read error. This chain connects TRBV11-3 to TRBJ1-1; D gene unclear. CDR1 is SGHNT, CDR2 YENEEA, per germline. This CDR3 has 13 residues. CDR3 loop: CDSSFQINTEAFF. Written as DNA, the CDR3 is TGTGACAGCAGCTTCCAGATCAATACTGAAGCTTTCTTT.

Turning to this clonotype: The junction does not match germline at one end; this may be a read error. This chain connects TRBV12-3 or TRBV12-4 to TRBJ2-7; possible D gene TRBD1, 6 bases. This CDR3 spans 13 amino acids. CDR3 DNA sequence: TGTGCCAGCAGTGGGGACACTGCCTACAAGCAGTACTTC. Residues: CASSGDTAYKQYF.

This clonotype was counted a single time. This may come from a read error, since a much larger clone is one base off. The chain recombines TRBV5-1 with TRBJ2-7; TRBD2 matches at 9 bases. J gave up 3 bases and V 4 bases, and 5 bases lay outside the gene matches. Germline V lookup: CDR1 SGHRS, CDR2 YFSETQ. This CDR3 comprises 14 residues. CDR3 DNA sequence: TGCGCCAGCAGCCGGACTAGCGAGAGCTACGAGCAGTACTTC. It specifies CASSRTSESYEQYF.

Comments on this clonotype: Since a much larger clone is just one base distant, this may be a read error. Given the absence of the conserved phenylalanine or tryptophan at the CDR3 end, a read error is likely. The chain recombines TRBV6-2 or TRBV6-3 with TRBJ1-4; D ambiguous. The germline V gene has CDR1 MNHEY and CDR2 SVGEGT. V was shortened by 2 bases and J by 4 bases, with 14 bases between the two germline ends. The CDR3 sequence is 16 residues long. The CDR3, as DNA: TGTGCCAGCAGTTACACAGCGACCGGGTTTAATGAAAAACTGTTTTCT. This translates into CASSYTATGFNEKLFS.

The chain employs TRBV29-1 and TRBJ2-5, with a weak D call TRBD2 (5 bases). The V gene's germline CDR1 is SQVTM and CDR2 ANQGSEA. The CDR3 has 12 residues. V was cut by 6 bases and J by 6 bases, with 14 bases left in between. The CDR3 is CSVQWELKTQYF. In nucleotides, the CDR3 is TGCAGCGTCCAGTGGGAGTTGAAGACCCAGTACTTC.

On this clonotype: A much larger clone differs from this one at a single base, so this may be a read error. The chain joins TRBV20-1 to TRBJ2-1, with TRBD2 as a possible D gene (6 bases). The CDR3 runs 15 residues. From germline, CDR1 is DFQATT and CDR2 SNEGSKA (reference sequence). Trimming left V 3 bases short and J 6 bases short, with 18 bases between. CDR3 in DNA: TGCAGTGCTAGGGCCCAGGAGGGAAGGGGCAATGAGCAGTTCTTC. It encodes CSARAQEGRGNEQFF.

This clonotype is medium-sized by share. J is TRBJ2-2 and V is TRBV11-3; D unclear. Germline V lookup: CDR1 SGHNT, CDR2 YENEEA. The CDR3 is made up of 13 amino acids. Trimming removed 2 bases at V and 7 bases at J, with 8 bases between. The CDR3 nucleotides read TGTGCCAGCAGCTTATTTCCGGACGGGGAGCTGTTTTTT. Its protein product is CASSLFPDGELFF. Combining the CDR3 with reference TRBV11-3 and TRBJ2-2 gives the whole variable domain EAGVVQSPRYKIIEKKQPVAFWCNPISGHNTLYWYLQNLGQGPELLIRYENEEAVDDSQLPKDRFSAERLKGVDSTLKIQPAELGDSAVYLCASSLFPDGELFFGEGSRLTVL.

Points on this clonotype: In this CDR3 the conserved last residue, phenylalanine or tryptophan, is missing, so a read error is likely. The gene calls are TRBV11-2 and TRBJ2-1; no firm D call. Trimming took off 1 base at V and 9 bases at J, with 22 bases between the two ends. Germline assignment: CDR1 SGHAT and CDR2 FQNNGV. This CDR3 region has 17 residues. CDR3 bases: TGTGCCAGCAGCTTAGTGGCGGAACTGCCTTACCGAGGTGAGCAGTTCTAC. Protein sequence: CASSLVAELPYRGEQFY.

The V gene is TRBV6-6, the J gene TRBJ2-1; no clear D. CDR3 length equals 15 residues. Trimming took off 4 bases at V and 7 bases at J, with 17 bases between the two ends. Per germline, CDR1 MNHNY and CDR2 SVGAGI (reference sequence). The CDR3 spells CASSSARWEYNEQFF. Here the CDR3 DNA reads TGTGCCAGCAGTTCCGCAAGGTGGGAATATAATGAGCAGTTCTTC.